These 28 T cell receptor beta chains originate from one sample sequenced in a study of metastatic and nonmetastatic thyroid tumors. TCRdb reprocessed the PCR reads via MiXCR. The sample comprises roughly 70,000 clones, roughly 18% of which are singletons, and 9.5% to 15% rests with the top ten. All patients were treatment-naive before thyroid surgery. What was sequenced was blood. The source of these receptors is a female donor with papillary thyroid cancer or a benign thyroid nodule (not recorded which). Some clones in this sample may be carry-over from other donors' samples.

This clone was found many times. J is TRBJ2-1 and V is TRBV13; 12 bases fit TRBD1. The CDR3 has 19 amino acids. The junction had 13 bases not matched to a gene; V was cut back by 2 bases and J by 5 bases. Germline V CDR1 and CDR2: PRHDT, FYEKMQ (reference sequence). The CDR3 nucleotides read TGTGCCAGCAGCTTATCCGGGACAGGGGGCGTTATTAAGAACAATGAGCAGTTCTTC. Its translation: CASSLSGTGGVIKNNEQFF.

As to this clone: This may come from a read error, since a much larger clone is one base off. The chain is built from TRBV4-2 and TRBJ2-4; tentatively, D is TRBD1 (5 bases). Germline V lookup: CDR1 LGHNA, CDR2 YNFKEQ. V was cut by 0 bases and J by 3 bases, with 9 bases left in between. The CDR3 runs 15 residues. CDR3 bases: TGTGCCAGCAGCCAAGAACAGGTTGGCAAAAACATTCAGTACTTC. Amino acid sequence: CASSQEQVGKNIQYF.

This clone has ten or more counts. The chain is built from TRBV24-1 and TRBJ1-2; TRBD1 aligns across 9 bases. Losses at the gene ends were 2 bases for V and 7 bases for J; bases not matched to a gene: 7. Germline V gene lookup returns CDR1 KGHDR and CDR2 SFDVKD. The CDR3 is made up of 15 amino acids. For the CDR3, the DNA is TGTGCCACCAGTGATTCTTGGGGACAGGGTCGTGGCTACACCTTC. Its protein is CATSDSWGQGRGYTF.

This clone was seen at least ten times. The chain uses TRBV11-2 and TRBJ2-7; no clear D gene. CDR1 and CDR2 (germline): SGHAT, FQNNGV. The V end lost 1 base, the J end lost 7 bases, and 26 bases lay between the germline ends. The CDR3 is 18 residues long. The CDR3 bases are TGTGCCAGCAGCTTAGTGGGAACCGCAGACTCGGTAAAGTGGGAGCAGTACTTC. This sequence encodes CASSLVGTADSVKWEQYF.

This clone came up many times. The chain links TRBV9 to TRBJ2-1, with 11 bases lining up with TRBD2. Germline lookup yields CDR1 SGDLS and CDR2 YYNGEE. The CDR3 sequence is 18 residues long. V lost 0 bases to trimming and J lost 3 bases; unmatched junction nucleotides: 8. CDR3 sequence: CASSVDPPLAGGYNEQFF. DNA of the CDR3: TGTGCCAGCAGCGTAGACCCCCCGCTAGCGGGAGGCTACAATGAGCAGTTCTTC.

The chain employs TRBV20-1 and TRBJ1-1, with unresolved D. The CDR3 totals 13 residues. V lost 0 bases and J lost 1, with 6 bases in between. The V gene's germline CDR1 is DFQATT and CDR2 SNEGSKA (reference sequence). The DNA for the CDR3 is TGCAGTGCTAGAGAGAGGCGGAACACTGAAGCTTTCTTT. Translation: CSARERRNTEAFF.

This clone has more than one count but fewer than ten. The rearrangement joins TRBV6-1 to TRBJ1-1; no clear D. In germline, CDR1 is MNHNS, CDR2 SASEGT. The germline V and J ends were trimmed by 6 bases and 0 bases, with 8 bases remaining between them. The CDR3 has 13 residues. The CDR3 DNA sequence: TGTGCCAGCAGGCGTAATCTGAACACTGAAGCTTTCTTT. It yields the protein CASRRNLNTEAFF.

This clone was observed at least ten times. V usage is TRBV6-1 and J usage is TRBJ1-3; 9 bases are shared with TRBD1. The V and J ends lost 3 bases and 4 bases, in that order; junction bases with no gene match: 7. Germline-derived CDR1 and CDR2 are MNHNS and SASEGT. The CDR3 loop spans 16 amino acids. CDR3 in amino acids: CASSDPGQGSGNTIYF. As DNA, the CDR3 is TGTGCCAGCAGTGATCCGGGACAGGGATCCGGAAACACCATATATTTT.

The V and J genes are TRBV3-1 and TRBJ2-5; 10 nucleotides match TRBD2. V trimming: 0 bases; J trimming: 7 bases; junction bases outside the gene matches: 14. The germline CDR1 and CDR2 sequences are LGHDT and YNNKEL (reference sequence). The CDR3 runs 18 residues. The CDR3 nucleotides are TGTGCCAGCAGCCAAGACCCACGGGTAGCGGGGGGTGTGGGGACCCAGTACTTC. Its translation: CASSQDPRVAGGVGTQYF.

This clone has a count of ten or more. The genes are TRBV2 and TRBJ2-2; weak D call: TRBD1 (5 bases). The V end was cut by 7 bases, the J end by 0 bases, with 12 bases between. There are 15 residues in the CDR3. CDR1 and CDR2 from the germline V gene are SNHLY and FYNNEI. The CDR3 reads CASTYRQTNTGELFF. CDR3 sequence (DNA): TGTGCCAGCACTTACAGGCAAACGAACACCGGGGAGCTGTTTTTT.

The rearrangement uses TRBV5-1 and TRBJ2-1, with a possible D match to TRBD1 (6 bases). This CDR3 is 15 amino acids long. Germline V lookup: CDR1 SGHRS, CDR2 YFSETQ. The ends were cut back, 1 base at V and 9 bases at J, with 17 bases in the middle. The CDR3 DNA sequence: TGCGCCAGCAGCTTGTTAACAGGGTTTGTCAGTGAGCAGTTCTTC. This codes for CASSLLTGFVSEQFF.

This clone was recorded a few times. The genes are TRBV29-1 and TRBJ2-1, with TRBD2 identical over 14 bases. Germline trimming cut 5 bases from V and 6 bases from J; bases unmatched to any gene: 3. The CDR3 totals 14 residues. Germline values: CDR1 SQVTM, CDR2 ANQGSEA. This CDR3 is CSVFGTSGSNEQFF. In DNA form, the CDR3 reads TGCAGCGTTTTTGGGACTAGCGGGAGCAATGAGCAGTTCTTC.

The CDR3 sequence: CASSLVFTGTGKNTIYF. CDR3 sequence (DNA): TGCGCCAGCAGCTTGGTGTTTACCGGGACAGGGAAGAACACCATATATTTT. The chain has TRBV5-1 and TRBJ1-3, with 9 positions matching TRBD1. Per germline, CDR1 SGHRS and CDR2 YFSETQ. The V gene end was trimmed by 0 bases and the J gene end by 7 bases; junction bases not matched to a gene: 11. This CDR3 has 17 residues.

V usage is TRBV7-9 and J usage is TRBJ2-2; the D is unclear. Germline values: CDR1 SEHNR, CDR2 FQNEAQ (reference sequence). This CDR3 has 15 residues. V was trimmed by 1 base and J by 2 bases, leaving 8 bases between them. CDR3 sequence reads: CASSLGYANTGELFF. CDR3 nucleotide sequence: TGTGCCAGCAGCTTAGGCTACGCTAACACCGGGGAGCTGTTTTTT.

This clone came up many times. The V and J genes are TRBV6-5 and TRBJ2-7; D not certain. Trimming stripped 2 bases from V and 2 bases from J, with 4 bases between. CDR1 is MNHEY, CDR2 SVGAGI, per germline. The CDR3 spans 12 residues. CDR3 bases: TGTGCCAGCAGTTACCAGACCTACGAGCAGTACTTC. Translating it yields CASSYQTYEQYF.

Regarding this clone: One end of the junction fails to match germline, which may point to a read error. This chain connects TRBV18 to TRBJ1-2; a weak D match, TRBD1 (5 bases). The CDR3 sequence is 16 residues long. CDR1 is KGHSH, CDR2 LQKENI, per germline. The CDR3 region is CSSSPPGAEGFYGYTF. The CDR3 DNA is TGTTCCAGCTCACCACCGGGCGCTGAGGGGTTCTATGGCTACACCTTC.

This clone was detected ten times or more. The chain couples TRBV28 to TRBJ2-7; 8 bases are shared with TRBD1. CDR1 and CDR2 from the germline V gene are MDHEN and SYDVKM. Trimming took 5 bases from V and 6 from J; bases not matched to a gene: 12. CDR3 length: 15 amino acids. CDR3 DNA: TGTGCCAGCAGTCCGGGGACAGGCCCCCCGGGCGAGCAGTACTTC. Translating it yields CASSPGTGPPGEQYF.

V and J are TRBV12-3 or TRBV12-4 and TRBJ2-7; unclear D gene. Trimming shortened V by 2 bases and J by 3 bases, and 5 bases separated the two germline ends. The CDR3 covers 12 residues. CDR3 sequence reads: CASSLQVYEQYF. The CDR3 DNA follows: TGTGCCAGCAGTTTACAGGTCTACGAGCAGTACTTC.

This clone was recorded at least ten times. The chain recombines TRBV18 with TRBJ1-1; no clear D. Germline V CDR1 and CDR2: KGHSH, LQKENI. This CDR3 spans 14 amino acids. V lost 5 bases and J 5 bases, leaving 15 bases between the germline ends. The CDR3 loop reads CASSTEGARTEAFF. CDR3 sequence (DNA): TGTGCCAGCTCAACAGAGGGAGCCCGGACTGAAGCTTTCTTT.

This chain uses TRBV11-2 with TRBJ2-3, with TRBD2 identical over 7 bases. Looked up from germline, CDR1 is SGHAT and CDR2 is FQNNGV. The CDR3 totals 14 residues. The V gene end was trimmed by 7 bases and the J gene end by 0 bases; junction bases not matched to a gene: 4. This CDR3 reads CASILTSSTDTQYF. CDR3 sequence (DNA): TGTGCCAGCATTCTGACTAGCAGCACAGATACGCAGTATTTT.

This clone appeared many times. The CDR3, as DNA: TGTGCCAGCAGCCTGGGGAGCGGGAGTTCGTACGAGCAGTACTTC. Protein: CASSLGSGSSYEQYF. The rearrangement uses TRBV7-6 and TRBJ2-7, with 8 bases fitting TRBD2. With 5 bases clipped from V and 4 bases from J, the junction kept 10 bases outside the gene matches. Germline V gene sequence: CDR1 SGHVS, CDR2 FNYEAQ. This CDR3 has 15 residues.

Regarding this clone: Germline is not matched at one junction end, which may reflect a read error. The J gene is TRBJ2-7, the V gene TRBV7-9, with 7 bases matching TRBD2. CDR3 size: 15 residues. CDR1 and CDR2 (germline): SEHNR, FQNEAQ (reference sequence). In DNA form, the CDR3 reads TGTGCCAGCAGCTTAGGGGTGCTAGCGGCCTACGAGCAATACTTC. This codes for CASSLGVLAAYEQYF.

This clone has at least ten counts. The chain recombines TRBV6-4 with TRBJ2-7; 9 positions match TRBD2. This CDR3 contains 14 residues. The J segment lost 3 bases and the V segment lost 6 bases, leaving 6 bases of the junction unmatched. CDR1 MRHNA and CDR2 SNTAGT come from the germline V gene. CDR3 protein: CASSPGLAFYEQYF. CDR3 DNA: TGTGCCAGCAGCCCGGGACTAGCCTTCTACGAGCAGTACTTC.

The table lists this clone with many counts. V and J are TRBV4-2 and TRBJ2-7; 10 nucleotides agree with TRBD2. J was trimmed by 1 base and V by 5 bases; bases with no gene match: 14. The CDR3 contains 18 residues. CDR1 LGHNA and CDR2 YNFKEQ come from the germline V gene. In nucleotides, the CDR3 is TGTGCCAGCAGCGCTGGGGTAGCGGGAGGCCGGGGTTCCTACGAGCAGTACTTC. This sequence encodes CASSAGVAGGRGSYEQYF.

This clone was found many times. The V gene is TRBV6-1, the J gene TRBJ1-1; D is ambiguous. The germline V and J ends were trimmed by 5 bases and 9 bases, with 19 bases remaining between them. Looked up from germline, CDR1 is MNHNS and CDR2 is SASEGT. The CDR3 loop spans 14 amino acids. This CDR3 is CASSLGGSGQQAFF. Written as DNA, the CDR3 is TGTGCCAGCAGTTTAGGTGGATCTGGGCAGCAAGCTTTCTTT.

The chain carries TRBV5-8 and TRBJ2-5; 10 positions agree with TRBD1. Per the germline V gene, CDR1 is SGHTS and CDR2 is YDEGEE. Unmatched junction bases numbered 6, after V lost 0 bases and J lost 4 bases. This CDR3 is 16 amino acids long. CDR3 protein: CASSLGGQGNGETQYF. The CDR3 region has the DNA TGTGCCAGCAGCTTGGGGGGACAGGGGAACGGAGAGACCCAGTACTTC.

In its sample, this clone was seen many times. The chain uses TRBV24-1 and TRBJ1-2, with 12 bases matching TRBD1. The CDR3 has 17 residues. J lost 3 bases, V lost 2 bases, and 6 bases had no gene match. Germline V gene sequence: CDR1 KGHDR, CDR2 SFDVKD. CDR3 nucleotide sequence: TGTGCCACCAGTGATTCCGGGACAGGGGGCGCTTACTATGGCTACACCTTC. Protein sequence: CATSDSGTGGAYYGYTF.

This clone has ten or more counts. The gene calls are TRBV15 and TRBJ2-5; TRBD2 might be the D (6 bases). The V and J ends lost 3 bases and 0 bases respectively, with 17 bases between them. The CDR3 is made up of 17 amino acids. Looked up from germline, CDR1 is LNHNV and CDR2 is YYDKDF (reference sequence). The CDR3 loop is CATSRPGGLPYQETQYF. The CDR3 DNA reads as TGTGCCACCAGCAGGCCCGGGGGACTGCCGTACCAAGAGACCCAGTACTTC.